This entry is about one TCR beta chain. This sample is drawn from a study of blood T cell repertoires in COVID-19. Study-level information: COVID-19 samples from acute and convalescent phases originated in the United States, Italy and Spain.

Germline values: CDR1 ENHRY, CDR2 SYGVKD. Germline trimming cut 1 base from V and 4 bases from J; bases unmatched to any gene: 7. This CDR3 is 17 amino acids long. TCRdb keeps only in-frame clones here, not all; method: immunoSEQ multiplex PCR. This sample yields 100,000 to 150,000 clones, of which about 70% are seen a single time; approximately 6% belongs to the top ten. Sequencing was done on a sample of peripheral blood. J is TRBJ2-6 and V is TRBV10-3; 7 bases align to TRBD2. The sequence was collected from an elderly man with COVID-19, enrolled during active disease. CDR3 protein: CAISEWGGTDGANVLTF. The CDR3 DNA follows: TGTGCCATCAGTGAGTGGGGGGGAACTGACGGGGCCAACGTCCTGACTTTC.